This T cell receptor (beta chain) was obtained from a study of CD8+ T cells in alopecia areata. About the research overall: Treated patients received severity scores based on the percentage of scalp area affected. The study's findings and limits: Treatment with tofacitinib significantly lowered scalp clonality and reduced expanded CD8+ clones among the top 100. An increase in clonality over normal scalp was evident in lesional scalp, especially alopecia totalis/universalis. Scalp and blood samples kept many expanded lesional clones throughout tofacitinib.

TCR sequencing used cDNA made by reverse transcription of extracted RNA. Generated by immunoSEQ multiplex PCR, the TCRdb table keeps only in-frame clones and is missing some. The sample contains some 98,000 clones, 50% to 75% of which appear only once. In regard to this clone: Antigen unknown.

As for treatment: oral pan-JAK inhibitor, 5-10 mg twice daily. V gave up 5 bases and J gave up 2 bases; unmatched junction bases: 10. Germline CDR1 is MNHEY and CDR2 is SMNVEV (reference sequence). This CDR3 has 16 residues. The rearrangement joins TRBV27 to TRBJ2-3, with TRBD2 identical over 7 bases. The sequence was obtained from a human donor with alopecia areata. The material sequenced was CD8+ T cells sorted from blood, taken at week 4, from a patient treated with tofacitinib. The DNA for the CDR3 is TGTGCCAGCAGTGTATTGGGCGGGAGTTCCACAGATACGCAGTATTTT. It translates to CASSVLGGSSTDTQYF.